A selection of T cell receptor beta chains follows, all from one sample in a study of T cell responses to AZD1222 COVID-19 vaccine. Measured with immunoSEQ multiplex PCR; TCRdb has only the in-frame clones, and not every one. Of 140,000 to 150,000 clones in the sample, 70% to 90% were seen once. Sequencing was performed on peripheral blood, taken on day 0 of AZD1222 vaccination. Receptors originate from an adult in good health. The CDR3 runs from the conserved cysteine through the conserved F or W. Fields, in order: D gene, clone size, V gene, J gene, CDR3 DNA, CDR3 protein. D genes are given only for firm matches. Size values are once, few and many counts, or a class for expanded clones, and some rows have none.

TRBD1,NA,TRBV9,TRBJ1-2,TGTGCCAGCAGCGTAGGCACTGGACAGGGCTGGTATGGCTACACCTTC,CASSVGTGQGWYGYTF
NA,NA,TRBV3-1/TRBV3-2,TRBJ1-1,TGTGCCAGCAGCCTCCGGGATGGGAACACTGAAGCTTTCTTT,CASSLRDGNTEAFF
TRBD1,NA,TRBV7-6,TRBJ1-2,TGTGCCAGCAGCTTAGCGACGGACAGGGGGCCTGACTATGGCTACACCTTC,CASSLATDRGPDYGYTF
NA,once,TRBV2,TRBJ2-1,TGTGCCAGCAGTGCGGATAGCTGGAATGAGCAGTTCTTC,CASSADSWNEQFF
NA,few,TRBV30,TRBJ1-4,TGTGCCTGGAGTGCCCTGAAAGAAAAACTGTTTTTT,CAWSALKEKLFF
NA,NA,TRBV5-4,TRBJ2-1,TGTGCCAGCAGCTTTTCAACTCAGTCCTACAATGAGCAGTTCTTC,CASSFSTQSYNEQFF
NA,NA,TRBV7-9,TRBJ2-7,TGTGCCAGCAGCTTAGAGGAGTATAGGGCTTACGAGCAGTACTTC,CASSLEEYRAYEQYF
NA,NA,TRBV7-2,TRBJ2-5,TGTGCCAGCAGCTTATCGGTACAAGAGACCCAGTACTTC,CASSLSVQETQYF
NA,NA,TRBV12-3/TRBV12-4,TRBJ2-7,TGTGCCAGCAGGCGGAGGGACGAGCAGTACTTC,CASRRRDEQYF
NA,NA,TRBV28,TRBJ1-1,TGTGCCAGCAGTTTATTGAGGGTCGACACTGAAGCTTTCTTT,CASSLLRVDTEAFF
NA,once,TRBV2,TRBJ2-3,TGTGCCAGCAGTGTCGGGGCGGGCCACACAGATACGCAGTATTTT,CASSVGAGHTDTQYF
NA,NA,TRBV27,TRBJ1-2,TGTGCCAGCAGTTTAGGGGGATACTATGGCTACACCTTC,CASSLGGYYGYTF
NA,NA,TRBV9,TRBJ1-1,TGTGCCAGCAGCCCCGGGACGAACACTGAAGCTTTCTTT,CASSPGTNTEAFF
TRBD2,NA,TRBV7-3,TRBJ2-3,TGTGCCAGCAGCTCCGGACTAGCGGGGGGAGGTGCGCAGTATTTT,CASSSGLAGGGAQYF
TRBD1,NA,TRBV7-2,TRBJ1-2,TGTGCCAGCAGCTCGGGACAGGCCTACTATGGCTACACCTTC,CASSSGQAYYGYTF
NA,NA,TRBV13,TRBJ1-4,TGTGCCAGCAGCTCCCACCGGGACGTCCTTGAAAAACTGTTTTTT,CASSSHRDVLEKLFF
NA,NA,TRBV6-2/TRBV6-3,TRBJ1-1,TGTGCCAGCAGCTCAGGAATGTTGCGCGCTGAAGCTTTCTTT,CASSSGMLRAEAFF
NA,NA,TRBV18,TRBJ1-5,TGTGCCAGCTCACCACCGGGGGGAAACCAGCCCCAGCATTTT,CASSPPGGNQPQHF